Presented here are 7 T cell receptor beta chains from one specimen sequenced in a study of T cells expressing NK-cell markers. TCRdb reanalyzed the 5' RACE reads, giving one entry per CDR3 protein sequence and no DNA. The repertoire table contains approximately 550,000 distinct CDR3 sequences. The sequencing input was blood T cells: a sorted CD56 or NKG2C T cell subset, CD4+ or CD8+ T cells, or bulk PBMC T cells (not recorded which). Receptors originate from a man aged 18 to 35 in good health.

The V call is TRBV7-2, the J call TRBJ2-1; TCRdb gives TRBD1 as the D gene, but with no DNA this cannot be confirmed. The CDR3 covers 14 residues. Germline CDR1 and CDR2: SGHTA and FQGNSA. CDR3 sequence: CASSSPGTYNEQFF.

This CDR3 is CASSLGTGALGAQHF. The gene calls are TRBV7-9 and TRBJ1-5; there is no DNA to check the TCRdb D call of TRBD1. The CDR3 is 15 amino acids. Germline V gives CDR1 SEHNR, CDR2 FQNEAQ (reference sequence).

The rearrangement uses TRBV12-3 or TRBV12-4 and TRBJ2-6; without DNA, the TCRdb call of TRBD1 cannot be checked. The CDR3 covers 15 residues. CDR3 protein: CASSPGIDGANVLTF.

The chain is built from TRBV6-2 or TRBV6-3 and TRBJ2-1; absent DNA, TCRdb's TRBD2 call cannot be checked. Germline values: CDR1 MNHEY, CDR2 SVGEGT. The CDR3 has 16 amino acids. The CDR3 here is CASSPILAGSYNEQFF.

This sequence joins TRBV7-2 and TRBJ2-1; TCRdb's D call, TRBD2, is unchecked because there is no DNA. From germline, CDR1 is SGHTA and CDR2 FQGNSA. The CDR3 length is 15 residues. CDR3 residues: CASSFTWTNYNEQFF.

The chain recombines TRBV7-3 with TRBJ2-7; the TCRdb call, TRBD1, lacks DNA for checking. Germline V gene sequence: CDR1 SGHTA, CDR2 FQGTGA. The length of the CDR3 is 16 residues. The CDR3 loop reads CASSLAPTTGRHEQYF.

The chain joins TRBV5-1 to TRBJ1-4. The CDR3 spans 11 residues. Per germline, CDR1 SGHRS and CDR2 YFSETQ. The CDR3: CASSLQGGLFF.